The rows below give T cell receptor beta chains drawn from one sample of a study of shared clonotypes between healthy human individuals. Sequenced by immunoSEQ multiplex PCR; TCRdb stores in-frame clones only, minus some. In the table there are about 92,000 clones, less than 50% of which are singletons. Input material: PBMCs. Source of these receptors: a woman aged 35 to 49 in good health. Some clones in this sample may be carry-over from other donors' samples. The CDR3 runs from the conserved cysteine through the conserved F or W. Fields, in order: J gene, D gene, clone size, V gene, CDR3 DNA, CDR3 protein. The D gene is left open where the match is weak. Not all rows give a size; the values are once, few, many and, for expanded clones, a class.

TRBJ1-3 TRBD1 few TRBV11-3 TGTGCCAGCACCAACCCCTCACAGGGGAATGGTTCTGGAAACACCATATATTTT CASTNPSQGNGSGNTIYF
TRBJ1-2 . few TRBV28 TGTGCCAGCAGTTTAGGTGCCCGTGGCTACACCTTC CASSLGARGYTF
TRBJ1-2 . . TRBV4-3 TGCGCCAGCAGCCAAGCCGGCCAGGCGATCTATGGCTACACCTTC CASSQAGQAIYGYTF
TRBJ2-5 TRBD1 few TRBV5-1 TGCGCCAGCAGCACGATAGACAGGGAAGAGACCCAGTACTTC CASSTIDREETQYF
TRBJ2-3 TRBD2 few TRBV5-1 TGCGCCAGCAGCCCAGCGGGGAAACCGGCAGATACGCAGTATTTT CASSPAGKPADTQYF
TRBJ1-5 . once TRBV7-9 TGTGCCAGCAGCCCATCCACAGGAATTAGCAATCAGCCCCAGCATTTT CASSPSTGISNQPQHF
TRBJ2-6 TRBD2 many TRBV9 TGTGCCAGCACCAGCGGGGTCTCCGGGGCCAACGTCCTGACTTTC CASTSGVSGANVLTF
TRBJ2-5 TRBD1 . TRBV5-1 TGCGCCAGCACCGAAACAGGGACAGGGCAAGAGACCCAGTACTTC CASTETGTGQETQYF
TRBJ2-1 . . TRBV29-1 TGCAGCGTTGAACGGGGCCATGAGCAGTTCTTC CSVERGHEQFF
TRBJ1-2 TRBD1 . TRBV29-1 TGCAGCGTCACCGGGACAGGGGTGAACACCTTC CSVTGTGVNTF
TRBJ2-7 . few TRBV18 TGTGCCAGCTCACCACGGGCGGCAGCGCCTTACGAGCAGTACTTC CASSPRAAAPYEQYF
TRBJ1-5 TRBD1 . TRBV30 TGTGCCTGGAGGCGCCCTAATACAGGGGGCAGCAATCAGCCCCAGCATTTT CAWRRPNTGGSNQPQHF
TRBJ2-7 . . TRBV18 TGTGCCAGCTCAGTCACAGCAGGGACCGAGCAGTACTTC CASSVTAGTEQYF
TRBJ2-4 . . TRBV5-1 TGCGCCAGCAGCTTGGCACCCAAAAACATTCAGTACTTC CASSLAPKNIQYF
TRBJ2-1 . few TRBV10-2 TGCGCCAGCAGGAATTACAATGAGCAGTTCTTC CASRNYNEQFF
TRBJ1-2 TRBD1 many TRBV28 TGTGCCAGCAGTTTAGAGCCCGGGACAGCGAACTATGGCTACACCTTC CASSLEPGTANYGYTF
TRBJ1-1 TRBD1 medium-sized TRBV30 TGTGCCCGAAACGCACAGGGGGCGTCTGAAGCTTTCTTT CARNAQGASEAFF
TRBJ2-1 TRBD2 few TRBV29-1 TGCAGCTCCGAACAGACTAGCGGGAGGATAGATGAGCAGTTCTTC CSSEQTSGRIDEQFF
TRBJ1-3 TRBD1 many TRBV28 TGTGCCAGCAGTTTACGAGGGGACAGGGGGTACACCATATATTTT CASSLRGDRGYTIYF
TRBJ1-2 . . TRBV27 TGTGCCAGCAGTTTACAGGGAACGCGGAACTATGGCTACACCTTC CASSLQGTRNYGYTF
TRBJ2-7 . . TRBV4-1 TGCGCCAGCAGCCAAGTGACAGTTGGGGACTACGAGCAGTACTTC CASSQVTVGDYEQYF
TRBJ2-7 . . TRBV10-2 TGCGCCAGCACCCAGGGCAGCGAGCAGTACTTC CASTQGSEQYF
TRBJ2-1 . . TRBV7-3 TGTGCCAGCAGCTTAATGGGCGGAGACCACAATGAGCAGTTCTTC CASSLMGGDHNEQFF
TRBJ2-7 . many TRBV18 TGTGCCAGCTCACCCCGACAGGTATCCTACGAGCAGTACTTC CASSPRQVSYEQYF
TRBJ1-5 . . TRBV18 TGTGCCAGCTCACCAGCGGGTCGCAATCAGCCCCAGCATTTT CASSPAGRNQPQHF
TRBJ2-5 . many TRBV5-1 TGCGCCAGCAGTTCACAGGGATGGGGGCAGTACTTC CASSSQGWGQYF
TRBJ1-1 . . TRBV5-1 TGCGCCAGCAGCCCGGGGGGGAGTACTCAGCGGGCTTTCTTT CASSPGGSTQRAFF
TRBJ2-7 . . TRBV20-1 TGCAGTGCTAGGGGGTACGAGCAGTACTTC CSARGYEQYF
TRBJ1-2 . few TRBV5-4 TGTGCCAGCAGAGTAGCCCGGCCAGGGGAGTATGGCTACACCTTC CASRVARPGEYGYTF
TRBJ2-3 . . TRBV5-7 TGTGCCAGCAGCTTGAATTTGGGGACGTCCACAGATACGCAGTATTTT CASSLNLGTSTDTQYF
TRBJ2-7 TRBD1 . TRBV5-1 TGTGCCAGCAGCGTGGACAGGGCTGGAGAGCAGTACTTC CASSVDRAGEQYF